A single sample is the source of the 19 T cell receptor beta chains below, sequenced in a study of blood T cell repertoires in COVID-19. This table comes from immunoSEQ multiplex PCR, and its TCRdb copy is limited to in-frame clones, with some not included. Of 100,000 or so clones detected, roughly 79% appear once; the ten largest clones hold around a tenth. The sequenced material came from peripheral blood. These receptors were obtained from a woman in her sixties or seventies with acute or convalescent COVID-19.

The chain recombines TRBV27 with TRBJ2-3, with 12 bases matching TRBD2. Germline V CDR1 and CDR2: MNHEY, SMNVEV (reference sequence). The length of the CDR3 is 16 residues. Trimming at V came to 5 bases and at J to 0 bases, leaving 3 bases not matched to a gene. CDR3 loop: CASSPGTSGSTDTQYF. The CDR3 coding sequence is TGTGCCAGCAGTCCCGGGACTAGCGGGAGCACAGATACGCAGTATTTT.

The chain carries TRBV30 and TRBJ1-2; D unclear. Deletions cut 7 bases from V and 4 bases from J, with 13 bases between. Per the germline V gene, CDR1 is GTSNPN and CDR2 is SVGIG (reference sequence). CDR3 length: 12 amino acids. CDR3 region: CAFGEQTYGYTF. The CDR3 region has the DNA TGTGCCTTTGGGGAGCAGACCTATGGCTACACCTTC.

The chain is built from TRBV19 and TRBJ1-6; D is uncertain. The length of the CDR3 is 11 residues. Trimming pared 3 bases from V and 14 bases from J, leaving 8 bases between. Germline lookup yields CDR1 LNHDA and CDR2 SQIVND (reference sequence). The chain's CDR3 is CASSIPGALHF. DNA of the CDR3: TGTGCCAGTAGTATTCCCGGGGCCCTCCACTTT.

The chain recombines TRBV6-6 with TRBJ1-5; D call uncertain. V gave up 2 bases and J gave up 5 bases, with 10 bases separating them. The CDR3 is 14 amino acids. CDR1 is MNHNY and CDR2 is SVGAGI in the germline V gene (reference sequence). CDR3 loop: CASSYVGRDQPQHF. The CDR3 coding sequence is TGTGCCAGCAGTTACGTAGGGCGGGATCAGCCCCAGCATTTT.

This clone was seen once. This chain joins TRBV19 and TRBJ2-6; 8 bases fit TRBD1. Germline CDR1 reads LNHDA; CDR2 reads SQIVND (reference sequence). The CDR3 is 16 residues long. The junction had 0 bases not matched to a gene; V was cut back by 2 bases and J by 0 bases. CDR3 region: CASSITGGSGANVLTF. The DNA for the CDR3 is TGTGCCAGTAGTATAACAGGGGGCTCTGGGGCCAACGTCCTGACTTTC.

CDR3 DNA sequence: TGTGCCAGCAGCTTAGGGTTAGGACAGGGGAGGTTACCCTACGAGCAGTACTTC. Residues: CASSLGLGQGRLPYEQYF. The chain joins TRBV7-9 to TRBJ2-7; 9 bases match TRBD1. Germline V gene sequence: CDR1 SEHNR, CDR2 FQNEAQ (reference sequence). V shed 1 base and J 2 bases; nucleotides not matched to a gene: 12. The length of the CDR3 is 18 residues.

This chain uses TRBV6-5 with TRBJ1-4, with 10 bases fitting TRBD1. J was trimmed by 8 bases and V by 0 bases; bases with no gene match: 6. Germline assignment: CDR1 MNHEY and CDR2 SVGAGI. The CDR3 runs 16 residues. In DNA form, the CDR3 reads TGTGCCAGCAGTTACTCTGACAGGGGGCCTGAGGAAAAACTGTTTTTT. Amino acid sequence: CASSYSDRGPEEKLFF.

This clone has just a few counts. The CDR3 coding sequence is TGTGCCAGCACCCGACAGGGGAACACTGAAGCTTTCTTT. Translation: CASTRQGNTEAFF. The chain combines TRBV6-5 with TRBJ1-1, with 7 bases identical to TRBD1. The ends lost 7 bases at V and 1 base at J; junction bases unmatched: 3. The CDR3 is made up of 13 amino acids. The germline gives CDR1 MNHEY, CDR2 SVGAGI.

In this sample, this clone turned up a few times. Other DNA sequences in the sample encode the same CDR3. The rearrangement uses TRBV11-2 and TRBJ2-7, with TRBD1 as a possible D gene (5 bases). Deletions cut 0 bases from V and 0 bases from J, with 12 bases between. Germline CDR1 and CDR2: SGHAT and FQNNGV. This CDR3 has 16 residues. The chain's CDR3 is CASSLEGGDSSYEQYF. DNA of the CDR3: TGTGCCAGCAGCTTAGAAGGCGGAGACAGCTCCTACGAGCAGTACTTC.

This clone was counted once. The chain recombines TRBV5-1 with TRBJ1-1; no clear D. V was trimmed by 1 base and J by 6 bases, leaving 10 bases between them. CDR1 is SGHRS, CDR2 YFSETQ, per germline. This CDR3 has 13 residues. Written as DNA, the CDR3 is TGCGCCAGCAGCTTGTCAGTGTTGTCTGAAGCTTTCTTT. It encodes CASSLSVLSEAFF.

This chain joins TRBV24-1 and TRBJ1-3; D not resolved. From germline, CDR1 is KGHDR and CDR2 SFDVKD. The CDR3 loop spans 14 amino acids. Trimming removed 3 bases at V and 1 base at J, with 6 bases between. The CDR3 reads CATSDPLSGNTIYF. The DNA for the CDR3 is TGTGCCACCAGTGATCCTCTTTCTGGAAACACCATATATTTT.

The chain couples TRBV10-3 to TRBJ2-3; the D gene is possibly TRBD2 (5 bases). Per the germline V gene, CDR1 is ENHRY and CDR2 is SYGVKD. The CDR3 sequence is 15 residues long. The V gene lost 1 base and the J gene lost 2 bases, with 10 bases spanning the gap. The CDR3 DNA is TGTGCCATCAGTGAGTTGGACTCTATCACAGATACGCAGTATTTT. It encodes CAISELDSITDTQYF.

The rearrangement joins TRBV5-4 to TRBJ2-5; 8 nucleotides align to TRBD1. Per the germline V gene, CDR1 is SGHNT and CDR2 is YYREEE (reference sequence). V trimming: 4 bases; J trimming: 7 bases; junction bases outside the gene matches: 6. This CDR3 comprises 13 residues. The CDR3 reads CASSVDRGGTQYF. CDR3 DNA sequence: TGTGCCAGCAGCGTAGACAGGGGTGGGACCCAGTACTTC. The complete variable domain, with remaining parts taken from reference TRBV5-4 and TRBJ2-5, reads ETGVTQSPTHLIKTRGQQVTLRCSSQSGHNTVSWYQQALGQGPQFIFQYYREEENGRGNFPPRFSGLQFPNYSSELNVNALELDDSALYLCASSVDRGGTQYFGPGTRLLVL.

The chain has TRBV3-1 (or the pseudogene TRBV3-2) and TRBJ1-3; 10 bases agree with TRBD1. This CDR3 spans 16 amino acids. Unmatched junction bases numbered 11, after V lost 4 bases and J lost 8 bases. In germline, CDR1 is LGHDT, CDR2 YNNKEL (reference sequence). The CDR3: CASSLTDRGLGDTIYF. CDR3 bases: TGTGCCAGCAGCCTAACCGACAGGGGGCTAGGAGACACCATATATTTT.

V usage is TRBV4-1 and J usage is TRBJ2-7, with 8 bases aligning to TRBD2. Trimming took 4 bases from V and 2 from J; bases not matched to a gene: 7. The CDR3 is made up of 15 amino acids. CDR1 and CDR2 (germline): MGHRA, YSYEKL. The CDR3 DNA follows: TGCGCCAGCAGCCTACTCAGCGGGGGTACCTACGAGCAGTACTTC. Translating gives CASSLLSGGTYEQYF.

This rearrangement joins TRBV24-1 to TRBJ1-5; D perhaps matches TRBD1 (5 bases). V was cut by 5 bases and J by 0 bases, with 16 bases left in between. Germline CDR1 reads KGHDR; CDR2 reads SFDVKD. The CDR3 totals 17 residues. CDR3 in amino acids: CATSAGRRLYSNQPQHF. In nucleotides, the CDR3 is TGTGCCACCAGTGCAGGGCGGAGACTTTATAGCAATCAGCCCCAGCATTTT.

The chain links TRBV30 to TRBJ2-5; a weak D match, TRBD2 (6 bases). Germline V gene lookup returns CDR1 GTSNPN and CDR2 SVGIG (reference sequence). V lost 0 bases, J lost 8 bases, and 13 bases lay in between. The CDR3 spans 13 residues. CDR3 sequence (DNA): TGTGCCTGGAGTGTACTTATCGGGACTACCCAGTACTTC. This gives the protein CAWSVLIGTTQYF.

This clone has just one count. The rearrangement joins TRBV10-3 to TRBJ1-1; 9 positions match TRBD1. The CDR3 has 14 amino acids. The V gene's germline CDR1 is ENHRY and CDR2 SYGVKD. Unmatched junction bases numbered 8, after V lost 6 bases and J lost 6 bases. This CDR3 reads CAIRTWGQGSEAFF. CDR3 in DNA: TGTGCCATCAGGACATGGGGACAGGGCTCTGAAGCTTTCTTT.

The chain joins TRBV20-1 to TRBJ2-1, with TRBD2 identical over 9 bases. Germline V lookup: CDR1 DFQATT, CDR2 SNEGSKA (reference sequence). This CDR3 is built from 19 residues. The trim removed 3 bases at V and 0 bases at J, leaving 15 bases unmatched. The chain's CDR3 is CSASSPQRGVTYSYNEQFF. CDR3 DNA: TGCAGTGCTAGTTCCCCCCAGCGGGGGGTGACCTACTCCTACAATGAGCAGTTCTTC.